The 2 T cell receptor beta chains below were found in one sample sequenced in a study of blood T cell repertoires in COVID-19. Here immunoSEQ multiplex PCR was the method, and the copy in TCRdb shows in-frame clones only, minus some. The table has 65,000 to 95,000 clones, 75% to 85% seen once. Sample: peripheral blood. These receptors were taken from a woman in her forties or fifties with acute or convalescent COVID-19.

The rearrangement links TRBV6-5 to TRBJ1-2, with D possibly being TRBD1 (5 bases). Looked up from germline, CDR1 is MNHEY and CDR2 is SVGAGI. This CDR3 contains 11 residues. V was pared by 6 bases and J by 8 bases, with 10 bases between. CDR3 sequence reads: CASRNTGGYTF. CDR3 bases: TGTGCCAGCAGGAATACAGGAGGCTACACCTTC.

The CDR3 DNA reads as TGCGCCAGCACCGCCCCGGGGTCAGGGGGGATTGGTGAGCAGTTCTTC. Its translation: CASTAPGSGGIGEQFF. J is TRBJ2-1 and V is TRBV5-1, with TRBD1 as a possible D gene (7 bases). The germline gives CDR1 SGHRS, CDR2 YFSETQ. V lost 6 bases to trimming and J lost 9 bases, with 25 bases between them. CDR3 length: 16 residues.